This TCR beta chain was profiled in a study of T cell changes during pregnancy in multiple sclerosis. Germline V CDR1 and CDR2: SNHLY, FYNNEI. V lost 3 bases to trimming and J lost 0 bases, with 12 bases between them. This CDR3 spans 16 amino acids. The table came from immunoSEQ multiplex PCR; TCRdb's copy has only in-frame clones and leaves some out. This table has approximately 92,000 clones, around 92% appearing once. V and J are TRBV2 and TRBJ1-3; tentative D call: TRBD1 (5 bases). The receptor was derived from a female donor with multiple sclerosis, enrolled in a pregnancy study. The source was peripheral blood, collected in the first trimester of pregnancy. This CDR3 reads CASSEAGLISGNTIYF. In DNA form, the CDR3 reads TGTGCCAGCAGTGAGGCAGGGCTTATCTCTGGAAACACCATATATTTT.